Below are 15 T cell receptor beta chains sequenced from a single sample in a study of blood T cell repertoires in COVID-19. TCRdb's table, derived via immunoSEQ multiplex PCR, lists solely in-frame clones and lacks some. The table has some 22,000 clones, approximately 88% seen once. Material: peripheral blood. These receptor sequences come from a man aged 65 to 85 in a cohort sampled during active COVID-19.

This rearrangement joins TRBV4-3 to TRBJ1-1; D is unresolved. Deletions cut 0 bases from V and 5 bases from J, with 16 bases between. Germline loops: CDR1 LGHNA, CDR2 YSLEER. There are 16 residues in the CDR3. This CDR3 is CASSQDSRRFGTEAFF. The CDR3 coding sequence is TGCGCCAGCAGCCAAGATAGTCGGAGGTTTGGGACTGAAGCTTTCTTT.

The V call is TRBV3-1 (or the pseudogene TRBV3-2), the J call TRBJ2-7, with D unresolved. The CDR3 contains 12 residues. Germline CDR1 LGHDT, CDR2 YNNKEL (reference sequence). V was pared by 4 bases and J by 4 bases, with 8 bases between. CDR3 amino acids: CASSPTGYEQYF. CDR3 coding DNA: TGTGCCAGCAGCCCCACGGGTTACGAGCAGTACTTC.

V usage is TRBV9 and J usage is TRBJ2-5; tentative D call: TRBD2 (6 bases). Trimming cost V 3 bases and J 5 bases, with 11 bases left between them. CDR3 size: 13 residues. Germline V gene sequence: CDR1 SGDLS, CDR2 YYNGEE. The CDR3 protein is CASSATSLETQYF. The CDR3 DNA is TGTGCCAGCAGCGCGACTAGTTTGGAGACCCAGTACTTC.

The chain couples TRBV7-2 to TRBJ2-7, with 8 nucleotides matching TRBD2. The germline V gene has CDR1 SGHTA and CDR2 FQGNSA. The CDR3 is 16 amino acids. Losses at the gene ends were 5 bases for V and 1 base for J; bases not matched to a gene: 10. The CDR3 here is CASSASGTSGSYEQYF. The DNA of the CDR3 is TGTGCCAGCAGCGCCTCAGGAACTAGCGGATCCTACGAGCAGTACTTC.

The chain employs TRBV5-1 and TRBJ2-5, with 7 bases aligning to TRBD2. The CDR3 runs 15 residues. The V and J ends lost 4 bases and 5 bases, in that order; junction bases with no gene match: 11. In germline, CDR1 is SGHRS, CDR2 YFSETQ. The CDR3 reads CASSPLPGRLETQYF. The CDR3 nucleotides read TGCGCCAGCAGCCCCTTACCCGGGAGGCTGGAGACCCAGTACTTC.

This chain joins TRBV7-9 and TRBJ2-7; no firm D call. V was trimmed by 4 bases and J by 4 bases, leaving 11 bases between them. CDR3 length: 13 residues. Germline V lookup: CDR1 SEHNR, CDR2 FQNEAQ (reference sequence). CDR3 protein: CASSYDATYEQYF. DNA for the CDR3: TGTGCCAGCAGCTACGATGCGACATACGAGCAGTACTTC.

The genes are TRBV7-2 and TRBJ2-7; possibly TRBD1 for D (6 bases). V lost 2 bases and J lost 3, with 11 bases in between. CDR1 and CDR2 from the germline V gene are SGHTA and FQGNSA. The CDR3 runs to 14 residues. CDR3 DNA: TGTGCCAGCAGCTTATACAGGACAGTCTACGAGCAGTACTTC. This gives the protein CASSLYRTVYEQYF.

In nucleotides, the CDR3 is TGCGCCAGCAGCTTGGTGTCAGTAAGTCAAGAGACCCAGTACTTC. Translation gives CASSLVSVSQETQYF. This chain uses TRBV5-1 with TRBJ2-5; no reliable D call. CDR3 length: 15 residues. With 0 bases removed from V and 2 bases from J, the gap between germline ends came to 11 bases. In germline, CDR1 is SGHRS, CDR2 YFSETQ.

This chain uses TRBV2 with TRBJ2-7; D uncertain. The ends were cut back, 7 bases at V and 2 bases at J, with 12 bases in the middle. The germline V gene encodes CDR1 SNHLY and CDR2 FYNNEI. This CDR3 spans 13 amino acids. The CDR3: CASTVSSPYEQYF. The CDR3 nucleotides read TGTGCCAGCACTGTTAGTAGCCCCTACGAGCAGTACTTC.

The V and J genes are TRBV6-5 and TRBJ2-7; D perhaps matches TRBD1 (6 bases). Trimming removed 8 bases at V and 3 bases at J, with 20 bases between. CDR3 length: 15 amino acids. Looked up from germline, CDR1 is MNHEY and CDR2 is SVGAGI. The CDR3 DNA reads TGTGCCAGCCGGAAGGGACATAGGTCGGACTACGAGCAGTACTTC. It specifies CASRKGHRSDYEQYF.

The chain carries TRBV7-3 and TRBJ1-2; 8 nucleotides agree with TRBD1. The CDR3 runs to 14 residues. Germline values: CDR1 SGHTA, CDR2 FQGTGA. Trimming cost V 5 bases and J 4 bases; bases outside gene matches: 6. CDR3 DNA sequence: TGTGCCAGCAGCCCCGTCGGGACAGGCTATGGCTACACCTTC. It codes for CASSPVGTGYGYTF.

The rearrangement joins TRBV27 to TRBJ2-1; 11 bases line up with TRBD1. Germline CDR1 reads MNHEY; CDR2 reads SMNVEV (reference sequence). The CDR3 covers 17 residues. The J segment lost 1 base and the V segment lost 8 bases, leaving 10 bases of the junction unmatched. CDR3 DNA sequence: TGTGCCAGCCTCTCCGAAGGACAGGGGGCGTCCTACAATGAGCAGTTCTTC. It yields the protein CASLSEGQGASYNEQFF.

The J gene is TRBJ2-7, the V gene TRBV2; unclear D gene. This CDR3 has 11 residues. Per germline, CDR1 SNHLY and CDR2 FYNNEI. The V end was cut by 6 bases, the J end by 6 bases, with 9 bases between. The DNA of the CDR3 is TGTGCCAGCAGCCCCTTCTCCGAGCAGTACTTC. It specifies CASSPFSEQYF. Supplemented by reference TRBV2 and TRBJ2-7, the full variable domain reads EPEVTQTPSHQVTQMGQEVILRCVPISNHLYFYWYRQILGQKVEFLVSFYNNEISEKSEIFDDQFSVERPDGSNFTLKIRSTKLEDSAMYFCASSPFSEQYFGPGTRLTVT.

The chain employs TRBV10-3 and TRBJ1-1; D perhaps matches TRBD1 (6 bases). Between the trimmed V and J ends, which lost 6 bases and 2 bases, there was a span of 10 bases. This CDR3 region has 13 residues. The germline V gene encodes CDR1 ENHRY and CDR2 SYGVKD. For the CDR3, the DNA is TGTGCCATCAGACAGGGTGGCAACACTGAAGCTTTCTTT. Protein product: CAIRQGGNTEAFF.

The DNA for the CDR3 is TGTGCCAGCAGCCTCATGCAGGGTAGAGGTGAAGCTTTCTTT. Translated: CASSLMQGRGEAFF. The V and J genes are TRBV3-1 (or the pseudogene TRBV3-2) and TRBJ1-1; TRBD1 might be the D (5 bases). Germline CDR1 reads LGHDT; CDR2 reads YNNKEL (reference sequence). The CDR3 runs 14 residues. Trimming stripped 4 bases from V and 7 bases from J, with 16 bases between.